The clone carrying this TCR beta chain was counted many times. Its target is not known. This entry belongs to a study of T cell repertoires in cytomegalovirus infection. Study-wide results and caveats: What dominated the ex vivo response were HLA-C-restricted CMV-specific TCR beta clonotypes.

TCRdb reprocessed the reads via MiXCR and lists one record per CDR3 protein. The sample yields about 490,000 distinct CDR3 sequences, approximately 15% seen once. The sequence came from a human donor in good health (CMV status not recorded). Some clones in this sample may be carry-over from other donors' samples. Sequencing was carried out using CD8+ T cells from PBMCs.

The CDR3 region is CASSHLQSGASYEQYF. The DNA for the CDR3 is TGTGCCAGCAGTCACCTCCAGTCGGGAGCCTCCTACGAGCAGTACTTC. The genes are TRBV27 and TRBJ2-7; possible D gene TRBD2, 6 bases. CDR1 and CDR2 from the germline V gene are MNHEY and SMNVEV (reference sequence). Trimming shortened V by 5 bases and J by 0 bases, and 17 bases separated the two germline ends. The CDR3 covers 16 residues.